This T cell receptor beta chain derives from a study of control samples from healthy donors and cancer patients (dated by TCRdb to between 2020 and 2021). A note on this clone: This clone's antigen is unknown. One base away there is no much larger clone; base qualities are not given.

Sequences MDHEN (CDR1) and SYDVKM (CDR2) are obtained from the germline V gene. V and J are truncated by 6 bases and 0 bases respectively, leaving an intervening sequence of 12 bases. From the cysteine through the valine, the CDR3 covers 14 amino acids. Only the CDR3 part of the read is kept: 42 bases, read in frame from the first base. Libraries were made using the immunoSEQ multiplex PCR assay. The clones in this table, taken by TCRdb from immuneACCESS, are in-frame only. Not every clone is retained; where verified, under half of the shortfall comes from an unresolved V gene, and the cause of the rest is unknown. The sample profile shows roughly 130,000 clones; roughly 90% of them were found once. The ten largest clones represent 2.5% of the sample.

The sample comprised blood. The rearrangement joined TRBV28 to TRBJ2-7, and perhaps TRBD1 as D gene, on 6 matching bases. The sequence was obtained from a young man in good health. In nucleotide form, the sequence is TGTGCCAGCAGACCTGGACAGAGCTCCTACGAGCAGTACGTC. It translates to CASRPGQSSYEQYV.